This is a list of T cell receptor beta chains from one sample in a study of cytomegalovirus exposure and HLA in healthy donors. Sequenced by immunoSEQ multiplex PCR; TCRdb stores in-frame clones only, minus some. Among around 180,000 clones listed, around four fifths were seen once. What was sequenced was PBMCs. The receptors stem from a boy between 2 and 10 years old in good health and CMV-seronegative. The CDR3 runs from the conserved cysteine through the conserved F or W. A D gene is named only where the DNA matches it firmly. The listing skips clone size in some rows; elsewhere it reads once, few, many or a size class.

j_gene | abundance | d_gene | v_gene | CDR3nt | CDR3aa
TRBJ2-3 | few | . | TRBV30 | TGTGCCTGGAGTGTAGAGGGCACAGATACGCAGTATTTT | CAWSVEGTDTQYF
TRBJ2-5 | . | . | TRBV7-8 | TGTGCCAGCAGCTTATCACCCGTTAGGGGTCAAGAGACCCAGTACTTC | CASSLSPVRGQETQYF
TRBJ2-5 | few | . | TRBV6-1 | TGTGCCAGCAGTGAAGGGCGCGGGGGCGAGACCCAGTACTTC | CASSEGRGGETQYF
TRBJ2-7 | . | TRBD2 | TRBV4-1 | TGCGCCAGCAGCCCCCGGGAGGGCCAGCCCTACGAGCAGTACTTC | CASSPREGQPYEQYF
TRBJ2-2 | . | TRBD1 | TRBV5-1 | TGCGCCAGCAGGACAGGGGGCTGGGGCACCGGGGAGCTGTTTTTT | CASRTGGWGTGELFF
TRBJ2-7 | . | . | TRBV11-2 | TGTGCCAGCAGCCCCAGCGTCTACGAGCAGTACTTC | CASSPSVYEQYF
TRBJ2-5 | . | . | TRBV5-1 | TGCGCCAGCAGCCTCGGACTACCTCAAGAGACCCAGTACTTC | CASSLGLPQETQYF
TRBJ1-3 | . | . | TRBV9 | TGTGCCAGCAGCGTAGACACGCGGGACACCATATATTTT | CASSVDTRDTIYF
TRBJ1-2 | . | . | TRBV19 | TGTGCCAGTAGTATGGACAGCCCCTGGGGCTACACCTTC | CASSMDSPWGYTF
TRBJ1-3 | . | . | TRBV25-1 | TGTGCCAGCAGTGCCTTGGCCCCCTCGCTGGCCGCTGGAAACACCATATATTTT | CASSALAPSLAAGNTIYF
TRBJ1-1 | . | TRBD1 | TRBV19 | TGTGCCAGTAGTACTGGAATACTCAGGGGGCCAGACACTGAAGCTTTCTTT | CASSTGILRGPDTEAFF
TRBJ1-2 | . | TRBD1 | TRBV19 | TGTGCCAGTAGGGAGACAGGGGGCGGCTACACCTTC | CASRETGGGYTF
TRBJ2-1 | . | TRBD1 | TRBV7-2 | TGTGCCAGCAGCATTACTCACACGACAGGGGGCAATGAGCAGTTCTTC | CASSITHTTGGNEQFF
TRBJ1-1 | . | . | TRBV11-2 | TGTGCCAGCAGCTTACGGGTCGGCCGGTACACTGAAGCTTTCTTT | CASSLRVGRYTEAFF
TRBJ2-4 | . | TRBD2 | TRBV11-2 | TGTGCCAGCAGCTTCTCAGCGGGAATAGGGGCCAAAAACATTCAGTACTTC | CASSFSAGIGAKNIQYF
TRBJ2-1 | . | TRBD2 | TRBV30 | TGTGCCCTTTCTAGCGGGCTCAATGAGCAGTTCTTC | CALSSGLNEQFF
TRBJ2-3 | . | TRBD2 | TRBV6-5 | TGTGCCAGCAGTTACTCGGCTAGCGGAACGCAGTATTTT | CASSYSASGTQYF
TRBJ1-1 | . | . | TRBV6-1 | TGTGCCAGCAGTGGTTACAGGTTCCGCATGAACACTGAAGCTTTCTTT | CASSGYRFRMNTEAFF
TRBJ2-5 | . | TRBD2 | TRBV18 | TGTGCCAGCTCACCAGGTAGCGGGGTAACGGAGACCCAGTACTTC | CASSPGSGVTETQYF
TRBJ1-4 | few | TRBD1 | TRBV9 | TGTGCCAGCACCTCGACAGGGGATGTGAATGAAAAACTGTTTTTT | CASTSTGDVNEKLFF
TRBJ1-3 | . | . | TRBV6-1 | TGTGCCAGCAGTGAAATGGGCAGCTTCTCTGGAAACACCATATATTTT | CASSEMGSFSGNTIYF
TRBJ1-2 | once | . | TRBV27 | TGTGCCAGCCGTCCTGCAGGGTACAACTATGGCTACACCTTC | CASRPAGYNYGYTF
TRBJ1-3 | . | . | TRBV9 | TGTGCCAGCAGCAGAGGACAAAAGCTATCTGGAAACACCATATATTTT | CASSRGQKLSGNTIYF
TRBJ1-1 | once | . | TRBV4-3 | TGCGCCAGCAGCCAAAAATGGGGACAAACCACGATTGAAGCTTTCTTT | CASSQKWGQTTIEAFF
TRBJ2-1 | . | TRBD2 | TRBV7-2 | TGTGCCAGCAGCCTGCGGGGGGGCCCCAACAATGAGCAGTTCTTC | CASSLRGGPNNEQFF
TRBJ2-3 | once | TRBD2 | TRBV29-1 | TGCAGCGTTGGGGGCCTAGCGGGTCACACAGATACGCAGTATTTT | CSVGGLAGHTDTQYF
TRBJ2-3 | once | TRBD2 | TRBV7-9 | TGTGCCAGCAGCTTTAGCACTAGCGGGACCGGCACAGATACGCAGTATTTT | CASSFSTSGTGTDTQYF
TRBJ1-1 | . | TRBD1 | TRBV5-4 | TGTGCCAGCAAGACAGGGATGGGTGGGGATACTGAAGCTTTCTTT | CASKTGMGGDTEAFF